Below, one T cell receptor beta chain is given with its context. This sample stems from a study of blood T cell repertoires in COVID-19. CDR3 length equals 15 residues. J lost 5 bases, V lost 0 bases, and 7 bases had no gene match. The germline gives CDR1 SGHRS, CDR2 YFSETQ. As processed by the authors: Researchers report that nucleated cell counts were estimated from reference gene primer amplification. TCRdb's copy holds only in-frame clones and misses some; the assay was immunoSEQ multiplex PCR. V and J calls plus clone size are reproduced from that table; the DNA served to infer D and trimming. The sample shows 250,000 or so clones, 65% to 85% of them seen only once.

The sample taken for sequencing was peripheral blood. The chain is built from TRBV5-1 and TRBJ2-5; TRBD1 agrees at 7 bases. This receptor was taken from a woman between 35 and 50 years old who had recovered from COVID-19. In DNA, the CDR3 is TGCGCCAGCAGCTTGGCCGGGACAGTACGGGAGACCCAGTACTTC. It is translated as CASSLAGTVRETQYF.